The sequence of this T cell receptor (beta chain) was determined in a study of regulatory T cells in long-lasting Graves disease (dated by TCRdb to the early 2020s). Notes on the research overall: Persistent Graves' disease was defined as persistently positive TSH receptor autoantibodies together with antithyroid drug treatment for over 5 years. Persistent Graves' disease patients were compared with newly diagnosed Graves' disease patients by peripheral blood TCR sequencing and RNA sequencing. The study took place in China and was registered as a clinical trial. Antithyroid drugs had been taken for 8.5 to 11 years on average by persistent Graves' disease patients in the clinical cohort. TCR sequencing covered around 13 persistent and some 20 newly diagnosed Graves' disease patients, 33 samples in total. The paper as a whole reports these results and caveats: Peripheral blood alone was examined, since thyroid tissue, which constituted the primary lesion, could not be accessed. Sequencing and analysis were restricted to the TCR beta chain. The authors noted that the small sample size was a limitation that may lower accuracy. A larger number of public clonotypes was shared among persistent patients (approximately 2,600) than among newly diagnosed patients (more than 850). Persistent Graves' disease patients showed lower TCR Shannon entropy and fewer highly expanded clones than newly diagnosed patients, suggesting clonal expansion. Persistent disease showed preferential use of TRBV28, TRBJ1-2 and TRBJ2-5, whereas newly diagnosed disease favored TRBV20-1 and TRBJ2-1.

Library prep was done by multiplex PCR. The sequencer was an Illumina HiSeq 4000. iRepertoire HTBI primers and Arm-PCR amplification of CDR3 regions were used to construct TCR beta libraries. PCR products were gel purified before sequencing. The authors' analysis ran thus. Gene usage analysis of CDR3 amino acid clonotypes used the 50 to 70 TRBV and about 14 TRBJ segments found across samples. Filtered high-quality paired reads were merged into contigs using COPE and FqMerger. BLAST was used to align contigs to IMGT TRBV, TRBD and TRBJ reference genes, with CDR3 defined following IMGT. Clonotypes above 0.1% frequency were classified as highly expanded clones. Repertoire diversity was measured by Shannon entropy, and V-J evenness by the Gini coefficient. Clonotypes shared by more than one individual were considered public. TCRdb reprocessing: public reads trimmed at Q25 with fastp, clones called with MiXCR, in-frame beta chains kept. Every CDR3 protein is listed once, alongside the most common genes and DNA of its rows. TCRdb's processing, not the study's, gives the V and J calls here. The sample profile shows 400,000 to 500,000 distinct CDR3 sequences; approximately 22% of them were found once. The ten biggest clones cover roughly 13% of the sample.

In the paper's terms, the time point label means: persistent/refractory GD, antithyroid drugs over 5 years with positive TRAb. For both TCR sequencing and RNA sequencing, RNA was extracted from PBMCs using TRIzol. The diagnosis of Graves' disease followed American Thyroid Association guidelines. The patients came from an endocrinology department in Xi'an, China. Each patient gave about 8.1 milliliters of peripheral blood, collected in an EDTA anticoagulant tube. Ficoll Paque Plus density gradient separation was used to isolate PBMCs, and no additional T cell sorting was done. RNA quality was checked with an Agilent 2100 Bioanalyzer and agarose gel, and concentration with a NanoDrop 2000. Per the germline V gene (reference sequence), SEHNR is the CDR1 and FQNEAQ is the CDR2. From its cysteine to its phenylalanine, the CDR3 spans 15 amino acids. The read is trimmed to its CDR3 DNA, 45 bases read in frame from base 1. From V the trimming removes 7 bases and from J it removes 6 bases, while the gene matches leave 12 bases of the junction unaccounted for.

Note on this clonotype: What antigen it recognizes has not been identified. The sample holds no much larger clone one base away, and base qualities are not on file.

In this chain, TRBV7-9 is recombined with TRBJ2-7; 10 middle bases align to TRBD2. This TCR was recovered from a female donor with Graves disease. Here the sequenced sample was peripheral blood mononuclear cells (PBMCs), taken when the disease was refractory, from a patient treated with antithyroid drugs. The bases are TGTGCCAGCACCTTTTCAGCGGGAGGGCGTGCCGAGCAGTACTTC. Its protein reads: CASTFSAGGRAEQYF.